This T cell receptor beta chain was documented in a study of response to subunit inactivated influenza vaccine. Study findings and constraints: After each seasonal influenza vaccination, few new T cells are recruited, the authors suggested.

Each CDR3 protein is one row after TCRdb ran MiXCR on the RT-PCR reads. The repertoire holds more than 450,000 distinct CDR3 sequences, under 9% seen once, with 10% to 15% in the top ten. CDR3 size: 13 residues. Germline V gene data show CDR1 as MDHEN and CDR2 as SYDVKM. V lost 3 bases and J lost 2, with 6 bases in between. This clonotype was seen many times. The antigen remains unidentified. The chain carries TRBV28 and TRBJ2-3; D gene unclear. The sample consisted of PBMCs from blood, taken around 25 months after vaccination. The TCR originated in a man aged 45 to 75 who received an inactivated influenza vaccine. The CDR3 is CASSLDLTDTQYF. CDR3 DNA sequence: TGTGCCAGCAGTTTGGACCTCACAGATACGCAGTATTTT. The full variable domain, rest sourced from reference TRBV28 and TRBJ2-3, is DVKVTQSSRYLVKRTGEKVFLECVQDMDHENMFWYRQDPGLGLRLIYFSYDVKMKEKGDIPEGYSVSREKKERFSLILESASTNQTSMYLCASSLDLTDTQYFGPGTRLTVL.